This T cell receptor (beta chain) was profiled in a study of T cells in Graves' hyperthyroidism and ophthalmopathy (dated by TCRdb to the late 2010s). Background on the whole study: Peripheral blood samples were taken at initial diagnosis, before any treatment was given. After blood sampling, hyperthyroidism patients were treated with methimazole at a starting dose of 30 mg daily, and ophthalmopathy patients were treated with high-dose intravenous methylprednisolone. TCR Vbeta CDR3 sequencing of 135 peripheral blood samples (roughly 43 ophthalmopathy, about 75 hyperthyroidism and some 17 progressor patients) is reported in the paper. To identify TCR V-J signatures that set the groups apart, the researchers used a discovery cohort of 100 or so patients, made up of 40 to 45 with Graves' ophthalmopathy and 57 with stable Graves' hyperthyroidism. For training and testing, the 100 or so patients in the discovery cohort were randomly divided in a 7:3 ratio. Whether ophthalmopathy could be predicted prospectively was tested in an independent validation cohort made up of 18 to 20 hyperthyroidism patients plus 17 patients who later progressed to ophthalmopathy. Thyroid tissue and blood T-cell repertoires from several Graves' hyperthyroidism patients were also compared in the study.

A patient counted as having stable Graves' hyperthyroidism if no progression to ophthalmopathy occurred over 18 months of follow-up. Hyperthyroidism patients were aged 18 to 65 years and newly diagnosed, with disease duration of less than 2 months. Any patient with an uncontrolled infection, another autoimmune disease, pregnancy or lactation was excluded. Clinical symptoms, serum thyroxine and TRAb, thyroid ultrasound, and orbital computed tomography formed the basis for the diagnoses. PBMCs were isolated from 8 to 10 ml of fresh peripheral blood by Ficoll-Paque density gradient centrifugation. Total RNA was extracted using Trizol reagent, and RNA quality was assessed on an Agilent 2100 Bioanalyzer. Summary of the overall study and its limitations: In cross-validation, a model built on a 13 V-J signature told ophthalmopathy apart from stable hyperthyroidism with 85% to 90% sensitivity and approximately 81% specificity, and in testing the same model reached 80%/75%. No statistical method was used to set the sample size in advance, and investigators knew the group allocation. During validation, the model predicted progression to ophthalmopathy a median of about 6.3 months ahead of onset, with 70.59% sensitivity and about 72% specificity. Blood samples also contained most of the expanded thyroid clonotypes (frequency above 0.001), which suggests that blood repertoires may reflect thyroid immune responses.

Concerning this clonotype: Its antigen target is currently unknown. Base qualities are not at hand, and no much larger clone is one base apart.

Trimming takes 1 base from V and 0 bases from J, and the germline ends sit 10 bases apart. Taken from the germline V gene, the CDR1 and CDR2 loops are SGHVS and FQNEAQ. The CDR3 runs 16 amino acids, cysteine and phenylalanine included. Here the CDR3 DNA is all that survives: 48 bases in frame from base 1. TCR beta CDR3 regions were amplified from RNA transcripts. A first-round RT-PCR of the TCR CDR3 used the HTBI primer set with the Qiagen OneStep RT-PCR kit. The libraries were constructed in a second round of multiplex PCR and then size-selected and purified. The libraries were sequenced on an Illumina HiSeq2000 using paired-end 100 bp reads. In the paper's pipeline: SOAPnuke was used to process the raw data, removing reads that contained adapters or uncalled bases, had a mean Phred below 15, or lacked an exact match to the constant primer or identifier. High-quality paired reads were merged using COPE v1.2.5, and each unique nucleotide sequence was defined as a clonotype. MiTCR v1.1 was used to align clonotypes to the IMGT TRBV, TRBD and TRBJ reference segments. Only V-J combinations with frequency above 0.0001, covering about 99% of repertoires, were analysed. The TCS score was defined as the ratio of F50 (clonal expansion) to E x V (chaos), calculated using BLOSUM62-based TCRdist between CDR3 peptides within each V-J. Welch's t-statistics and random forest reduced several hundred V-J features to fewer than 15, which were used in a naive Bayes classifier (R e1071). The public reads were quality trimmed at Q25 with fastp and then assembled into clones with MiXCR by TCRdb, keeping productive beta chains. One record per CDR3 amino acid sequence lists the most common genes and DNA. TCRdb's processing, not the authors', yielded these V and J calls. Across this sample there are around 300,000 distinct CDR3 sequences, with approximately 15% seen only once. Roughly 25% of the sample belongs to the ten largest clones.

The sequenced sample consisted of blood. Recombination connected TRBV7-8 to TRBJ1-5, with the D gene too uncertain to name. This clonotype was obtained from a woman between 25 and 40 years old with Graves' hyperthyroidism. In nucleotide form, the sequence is TGTGCCAGCAGCTTAGGTGTCGGCTATAGCAATCAGCCCCAGCATTTT. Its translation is CASSLGVGYSNQPQHF.